These T cell receptor beta chains were read from a single sample in a study of T-cell reconstitution after alpha-beta-depleted transplantation in children. Via MiXCR, TCRdb re-called the PCR reads, giving one row per CDR3 protein. The data hold about 230,000 distinct CDR3 sequences, with 9.7% observed a single time. Sequencing used PBMCs from the stem cell graft donor, obtained from the stem cell graft. These receptors came from a human donor who donated a stem cell graft to a child with SCID. CDR3s include the opening cysteine and the closing phenylalanine or tryptophan.

>TRBJ2-7|TRBV5-1|14
CASSDPGSTGEQYF
>TRBJ2-1|TRBV20-1|14
CSAERGLAYNEQFF
>TRBJ2-3|TRBV20-1|14
CSADSSTSTDTQYF
>TRBJ2-1|TRBV7-3|15
CASSPVHTSYNEQFF
>TRBJ1-2|TRBV27|15
CASSLGGARNYGYTF
>TRBJ2-2|TRBV11-2|16
CASSSTPSGGTGELFF
>TRBJ2-1|TRBV5-1|15
CASSPGTAEDNEQFF
>TRBJ1-5|TRBV20-1|13
CSASGGTNQPQHF
>TRBJ2-5|TRBV11-2|13
CASSLAPQGTQYF
>TRBJ1-2|TRBV29-1|15
CSVEPAGGGLKGYTF
>TRBJ1-4|TRBV10-3|14
CAISQQGTNEKLFF
>TRBJ1-5|TRBV11-2|15
CASSLGPGRNQPQHF
>TRBJ2-5|TRBV11-1|14
CASSLLIGVTKQYF
>TRBJ2-1|TRBV20-1|13
CSARGHSDNEQFF
>TRBJ2-5|TRBV6-5|18
CASSYKIRKAPMGETQYF
>TRBJ2-5|TRBV7-2|14
CASSLLPGYETQYF
>TRBJ2-6|TRBV5-1|21
CASSWAPPGANAHSGANVLTF
>TRBJ1-1|TRBV18|13
CASSPGTAGKAFF
>TRBJ1-1|TRBV6-1|15
CASSATGAGYTEAFF
>TRBJ1-2|TRBV20-1|12
CSARAGFYGYTF
>TRBJ2-7|TRBV5-6|15
CASSLDLAGVYEQYF
>TRBJ2-2|TRBV11-3|14
CASGQGSSTGELFF
>TRBJ2-2|TRBV4-3|16
CASSLRDRGNGGELFF
>TRBJ1-1|TRBV5-1|15
CASSLVGTMNTEAFF
>TRBJ2-1|TRBV25-1|12
CASISGGNEQFF
>TRBJ2-5|TRBV3-1|18
CASSKDGGSGGPRETQYF
>TRBJ2-1|TRBV2|11
CASSSYNEQFF